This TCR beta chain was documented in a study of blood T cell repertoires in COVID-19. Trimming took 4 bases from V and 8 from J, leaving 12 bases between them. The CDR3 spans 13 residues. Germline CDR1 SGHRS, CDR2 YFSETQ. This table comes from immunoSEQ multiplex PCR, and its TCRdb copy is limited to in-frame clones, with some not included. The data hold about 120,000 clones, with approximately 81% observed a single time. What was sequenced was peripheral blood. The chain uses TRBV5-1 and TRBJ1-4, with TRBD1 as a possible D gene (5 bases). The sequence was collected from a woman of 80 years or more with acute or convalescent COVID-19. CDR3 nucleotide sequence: TGCGCCAGCAGCAAGGGGATTGGGGAAAAACTGTTTTTT. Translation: CASSKGIGEKLFF.